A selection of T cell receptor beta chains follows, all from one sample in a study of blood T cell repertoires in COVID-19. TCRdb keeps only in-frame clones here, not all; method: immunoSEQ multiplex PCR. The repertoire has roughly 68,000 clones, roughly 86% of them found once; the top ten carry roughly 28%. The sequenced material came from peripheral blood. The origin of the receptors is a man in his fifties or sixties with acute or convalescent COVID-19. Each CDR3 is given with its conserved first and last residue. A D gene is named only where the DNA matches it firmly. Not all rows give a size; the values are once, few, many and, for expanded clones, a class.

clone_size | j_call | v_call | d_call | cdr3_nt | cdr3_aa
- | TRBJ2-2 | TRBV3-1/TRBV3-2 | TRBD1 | TGTGCCAGCGGGACAGGGGGCATGAACACCGGGGAGCTGTTTTTT | CASGTGGMNTGELFF
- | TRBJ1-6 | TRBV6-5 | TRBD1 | TGTGCCAGCAACCGACAGGGAGCAGAGTCACCCCTCCACTTT | CASNRQGAESPLHF
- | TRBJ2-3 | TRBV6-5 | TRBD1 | TGTGCCAGCAGGCCTGGGACAGGGGGAAAAGATACGCAGTATTTT | CASRPGTGGKDTQYF
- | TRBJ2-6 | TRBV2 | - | TGTGCCAGCAGTTTTGAGAGTAGGGCCAACGTCCTGACTTTC | CASSFESRANVLTF
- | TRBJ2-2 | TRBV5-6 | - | TGTGCCAGCAGCTTCTACAGGGAGAACACCGGGGAGCTGTTTTTT | CASSFYRENTGELFF
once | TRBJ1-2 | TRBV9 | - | TGTGCCAGCAGCCCACGGGATTTCTATGGCTACACCTTC | CASSPRDFYGYTF
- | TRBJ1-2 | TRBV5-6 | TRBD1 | TGTGCCAGCAGCTTGGGAGTACAGGGGGGGTTGAGCTACACCTTC | CASSLGVQGGLSYTF
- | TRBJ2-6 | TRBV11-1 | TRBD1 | TGTGCCAGCAGTCGGGGGACAGGGGTCTTAGCCAACGTCCTGACTTTC | CASSRGTGVLANVLTF
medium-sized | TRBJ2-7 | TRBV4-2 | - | TGTGCCAGCAGCCTCGATCGCGGGGAGCAGTACTTC | CASSLDRGEQYF
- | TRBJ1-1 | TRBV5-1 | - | TGCGCCAGCCGAAGCGGACAGCTGAACACTGAAGCTTTCTTT | CASRSGQLNTEAFF
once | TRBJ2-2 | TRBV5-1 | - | TGCGCCAGTTCCCAGACATTCGCGAACACCGGGGAGCTGTTTTTT | CASSQTFANTGELFF
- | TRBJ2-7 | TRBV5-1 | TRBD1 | TGCGCCAGCAGCTTGGGTGGGACAGGGTTTTACGAGCAGTACTTC | CASSLGGTGFYEQYF
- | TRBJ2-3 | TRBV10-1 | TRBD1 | TGCGCCAGCAGTGCCGGGACAGGGGAAGGAGATACGCAGTATTTT | CASSAGTGEGDTQYF
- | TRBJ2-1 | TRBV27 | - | TGTGCCAGCAGTTCCCCCGGGTCCCACAATGAGCAGTTCTTC | CASSSPGSHNEQFF
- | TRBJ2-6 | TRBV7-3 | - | TGTGCCAGCAGCTTAGTCACCGGAGGTGGGGCCAACGTCCTGACTTTC | CASSLVTGGGANVLTF
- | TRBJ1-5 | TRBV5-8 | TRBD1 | TGTGCCAGCAGCTTGACCGGGACAGGGGGTCAGCCCCAGCATTTT | CASSLTGTGGQPQHF
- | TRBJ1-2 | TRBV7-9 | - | TGTGCCAGCAGCTTAGAAGGGTCAGGGGCTGGCTACACCTTC | CASSLEGSGAGYTF
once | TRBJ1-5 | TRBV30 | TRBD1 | TGTGCCTGGAGTCCAGGACAGGGAGGCAATCAGCCCCAGCATTTT | CAWSPGQGGNQPQHF
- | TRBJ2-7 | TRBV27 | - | TGTGCCAGCAGGGTCGGGGGGCGGTTTTACGAGCAGTACTTC | CASRVGGRFYEQYF
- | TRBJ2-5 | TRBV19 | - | TGTGCCAGTAGTATAGATCGGGTGGAGACCCAGTACTTC | CASSIDRVETQYF
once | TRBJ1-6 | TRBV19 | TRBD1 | TGTGCCAGTAGTAGGGACAGGACGTATTCACCCCTCCACTTT | CASSRDRTYSPLHF
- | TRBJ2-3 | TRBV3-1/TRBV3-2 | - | TGTGCCAGCAGGGGAGGGGGAGATACGCAGTATTTT | CASRGGGDTQYF
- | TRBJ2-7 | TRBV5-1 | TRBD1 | TGCGCCAGCAGCTTGCGTACAGGGGAGAGGGAGCAGTACTTC | CASSLRTGEREQYF
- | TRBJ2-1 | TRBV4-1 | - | TGCGCCAGCAGCCAAGAGGTGAGCAATGAGCAGTTCTTC | CASSQEVSNEQFF
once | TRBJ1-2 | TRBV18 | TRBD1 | TGTGCCAGCTCACCGGGACAGGGGGGCTATGGCTACACCTTC | CASSPGQGGYGYTF
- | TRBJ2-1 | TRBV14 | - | TGTGCCAGCAGCCACCTATACAGGGCTATCAATGAGCAGTTCTTC | CASSHLYRAINEQFF
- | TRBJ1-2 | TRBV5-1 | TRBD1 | TGCGCCAGCAACCAAGCCGGGACAGGGGTGGGCTACACCTTC | CASNQAGTGVGYTF